This TCR beta chain was documented in a study of blood T cells in healthy people across ages. Then a second PCR, running about 6 to 12 cycles, was carried out with a sample-barcoded 5' primer and a J-beta primer mix. Each cDNA molecule was tagged by a template-switch adaptor with 12 random nucleotides. TCRdb reprocessed the 5' RACE reads with MiXCR, giving one entry per CDR3 protein. The sample lists some 1.6 million distinct CDR3 sequences, about 32% occurring once. Ten milliliters of peripheral blood were drawn from each donor. The germline CDR1 and CDR2 sequences are SGDLS and YYNGEE. V lost 2 bases and J lost 4; bases outside the gene matches: 6. The CDR3 sequence is 15 residues long.

This rearrangement joins TRBV9 to TRBJ2-5, with 9 bases identical to TRBD2. The sequencing input was blood. The receptor's source is a woman in her twenties or thirties in good health. CDR3 loop: CASSVAGGRGETQYF. DNA of the CDR3: TGTGCCAGCAGCGTGGCGGGGGGGCGGGGAGAGACCCAGTACTTC.